The clone carrying this T cell receptor (beta chain) was seen a single time. CDR1 and CDR2 from the germline V gene are SGDLS and YYNGEE. Between the trimmed V and J ends, which lost 6 bases and 2 bases, there was a span of 23 bases. The CDR3 is made up of 17 amino acids. This record comes from a study of T cell responses to AZD1222 COVID-19 vaccine. The data were produced by immunoSEQ multiplex PCR, yet TCRdb's version contains in-frame clones alone and is incomplete. The table lists tens of thousands of clones, roughly 91% of them singletons. The chain carries TRBV9 and TRBJ1-1, with D perhaps TRBD1 (5 bases). The sequencing used peripheral blood, collected on day 0 of AZD1222 vaccination. The sequence came from an adult in good health. In DNA, the CDR3 is TGTGCCAGCACCCCCGCCCCAGGGACCCGAGGTAACACTGAAGCTTTCTTT. This translates into CASTPAPGTRGNTEAFF.